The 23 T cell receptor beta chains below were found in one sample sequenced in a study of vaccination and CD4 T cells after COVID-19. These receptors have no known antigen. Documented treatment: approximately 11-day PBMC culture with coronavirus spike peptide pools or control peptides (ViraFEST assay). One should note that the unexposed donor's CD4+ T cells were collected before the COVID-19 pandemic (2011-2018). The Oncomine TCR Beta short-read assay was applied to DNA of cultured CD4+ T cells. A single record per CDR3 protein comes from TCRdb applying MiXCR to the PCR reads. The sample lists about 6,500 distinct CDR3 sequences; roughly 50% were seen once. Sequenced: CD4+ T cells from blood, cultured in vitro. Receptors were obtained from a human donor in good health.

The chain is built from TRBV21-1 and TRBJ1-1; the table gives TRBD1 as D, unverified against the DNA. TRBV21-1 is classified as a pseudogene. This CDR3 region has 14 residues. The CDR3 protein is CASSKGDRAEEAFF. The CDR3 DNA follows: TGTGCCAGCAGCAAGGGGGACAGGGCGGAGGAAGCTTTCTTT.

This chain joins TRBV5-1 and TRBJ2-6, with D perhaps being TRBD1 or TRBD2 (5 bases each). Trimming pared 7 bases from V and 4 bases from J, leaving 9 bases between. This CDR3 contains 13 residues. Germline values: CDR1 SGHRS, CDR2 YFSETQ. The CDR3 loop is CASRGEGANVLTF. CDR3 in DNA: TGCGCCAGCCGAGGGGAAGGGGCCAACGTCCTGACTTTC. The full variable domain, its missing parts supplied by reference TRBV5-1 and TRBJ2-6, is KAGVTQTPRYLIKTRGQQVTLSCSPISGHRSVSWYQQTPGQGLQFLFEYFSETQRNKGNFPGRFSGRQFSNSRSEMNVSTLELGDSALYLCASRGEGANVLTFGAGSRLTVL.

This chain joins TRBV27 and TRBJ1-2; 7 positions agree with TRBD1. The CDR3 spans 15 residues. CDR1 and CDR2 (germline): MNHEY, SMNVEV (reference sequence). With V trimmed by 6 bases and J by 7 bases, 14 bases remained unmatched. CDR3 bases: TGTGCCAGCAGACCCTGGGAGGGGGCTCAGAGTGGCTACACCTTC. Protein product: CASRPWEGAQSGYTF.

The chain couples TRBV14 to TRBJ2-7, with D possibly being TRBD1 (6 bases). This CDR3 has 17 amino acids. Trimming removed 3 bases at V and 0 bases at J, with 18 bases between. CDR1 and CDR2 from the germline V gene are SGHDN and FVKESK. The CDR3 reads CASSQGTLNFSSYEQYF. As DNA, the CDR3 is TGTGCCAGCAGCCAGGGGACACTAAACTTCAGCTCCTACGAGCAGTACTTC.

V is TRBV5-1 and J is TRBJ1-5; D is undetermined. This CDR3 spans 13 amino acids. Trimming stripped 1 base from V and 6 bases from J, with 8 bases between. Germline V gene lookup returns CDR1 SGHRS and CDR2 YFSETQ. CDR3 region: CASSLSGSQPQHF. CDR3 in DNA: TGCGCCAGCAGCTTGTCGGGTAGTCAGCCCCAGCATTTT.

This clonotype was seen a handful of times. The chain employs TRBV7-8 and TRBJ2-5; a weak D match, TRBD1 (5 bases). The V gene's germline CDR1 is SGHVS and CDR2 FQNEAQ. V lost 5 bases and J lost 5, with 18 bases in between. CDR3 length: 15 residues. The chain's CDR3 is CASSNHGAPEETQYF. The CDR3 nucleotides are TGTGCCAGCAGCAACCATGGGGCGCCGGAGGAGACCCAGTACTTC.

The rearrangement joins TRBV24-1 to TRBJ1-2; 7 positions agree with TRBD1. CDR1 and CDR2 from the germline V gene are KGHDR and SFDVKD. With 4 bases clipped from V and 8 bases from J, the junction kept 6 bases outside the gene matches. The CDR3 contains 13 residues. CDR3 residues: CATSDQTGSGYTF. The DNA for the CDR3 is TGTGCCACCAGTGACCAGACAGGGAGCGGCTACACCTTC.

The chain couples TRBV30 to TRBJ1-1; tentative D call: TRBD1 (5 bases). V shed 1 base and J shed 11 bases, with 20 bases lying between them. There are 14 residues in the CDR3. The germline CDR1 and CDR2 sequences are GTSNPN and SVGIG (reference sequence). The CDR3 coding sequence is TGTGCCTGGAGTGCCCTCGTAGGCAGGGCATCGGCTTTCTTT. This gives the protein CAWSALVGRASAFF.

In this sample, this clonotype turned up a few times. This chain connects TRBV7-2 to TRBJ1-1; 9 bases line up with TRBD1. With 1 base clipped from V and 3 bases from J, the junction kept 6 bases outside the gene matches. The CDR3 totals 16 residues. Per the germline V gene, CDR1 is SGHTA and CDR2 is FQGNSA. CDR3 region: CASSLVLGTGYTEAFF. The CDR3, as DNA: TGTGCCAGCAGCTTAGTATTAGGGACAGGGTACACTGAAGCTTTCTTT.

The DNA of the CDR3 is TGTGCCTGGAGACCGAGGGGGCCCGGTGGCTACACCTTC. Its translation: CAWRPRGPGGYTF. The chain recombines TRBV30 with TRBJ1-2; 7 bases map to TRBD1. Losses at the gene ends were 3 bases for V and 7 bases for J; bases not matched to a gene: 8. From germline, CDR1 is GTSNPN and CDR2 SVGIG (reference sequence). There are 13 residues in the CDR3.

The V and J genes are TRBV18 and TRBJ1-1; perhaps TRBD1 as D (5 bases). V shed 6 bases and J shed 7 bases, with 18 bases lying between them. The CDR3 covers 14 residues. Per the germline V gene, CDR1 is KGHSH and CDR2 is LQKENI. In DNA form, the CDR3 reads TGTGCCAGCTCTCCCACCGGGGGGACGCGTGAAGCTTTCTTT. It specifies CASSPTGGTREAFF.

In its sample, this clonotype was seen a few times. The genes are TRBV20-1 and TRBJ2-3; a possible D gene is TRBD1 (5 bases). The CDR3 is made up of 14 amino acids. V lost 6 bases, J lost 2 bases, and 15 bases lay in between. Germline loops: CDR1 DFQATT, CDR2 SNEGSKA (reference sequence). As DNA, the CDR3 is TGCAGTGCCCCGGTTGGGGCCAACACAGATACGCAGTATTTT. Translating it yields CSAPVGANTDTQYF.

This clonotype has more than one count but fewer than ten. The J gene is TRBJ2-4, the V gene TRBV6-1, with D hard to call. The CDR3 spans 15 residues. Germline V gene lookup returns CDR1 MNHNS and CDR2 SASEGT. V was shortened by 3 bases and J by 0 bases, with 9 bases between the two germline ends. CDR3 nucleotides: TGTGCCAGCAGTGAGATCGGGCTAGCCAAAAACATTCAGTACTTC. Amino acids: CASSEIGLAKNIQYF.

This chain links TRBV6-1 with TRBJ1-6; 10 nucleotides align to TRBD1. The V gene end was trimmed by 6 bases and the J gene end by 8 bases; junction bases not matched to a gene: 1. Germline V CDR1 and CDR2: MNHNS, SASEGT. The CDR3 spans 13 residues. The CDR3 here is CASRDRGDSPLHF. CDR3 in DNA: TGTGCCAGCAGGGACAGGGGGGATTCACCCCTCCACTTT.

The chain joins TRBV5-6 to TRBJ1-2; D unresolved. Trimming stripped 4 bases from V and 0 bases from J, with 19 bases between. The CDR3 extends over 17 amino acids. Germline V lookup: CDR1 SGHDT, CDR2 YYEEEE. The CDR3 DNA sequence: TGTGCCAGCAGCCCTACCACTCGGCGCCTTGCTAACTATGGCTACACCTTC. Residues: CASSPTTRRLANYGYTF.

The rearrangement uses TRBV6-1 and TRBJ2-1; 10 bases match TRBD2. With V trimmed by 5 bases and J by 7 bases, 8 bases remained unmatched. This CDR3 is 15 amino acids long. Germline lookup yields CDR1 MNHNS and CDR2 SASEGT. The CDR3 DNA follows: TGTGCCAGCAGTAACGAGGGACTAGCGATTAATGAGCAGTTCTTC. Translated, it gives CASSNEGLAINEQFF.

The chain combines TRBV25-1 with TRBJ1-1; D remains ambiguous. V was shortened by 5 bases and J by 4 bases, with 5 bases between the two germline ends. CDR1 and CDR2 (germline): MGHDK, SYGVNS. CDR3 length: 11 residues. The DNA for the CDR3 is TGTGCCAGCAGTAAACTCACTGAAGCTTTCTTT. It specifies CASSKLTEAFF.

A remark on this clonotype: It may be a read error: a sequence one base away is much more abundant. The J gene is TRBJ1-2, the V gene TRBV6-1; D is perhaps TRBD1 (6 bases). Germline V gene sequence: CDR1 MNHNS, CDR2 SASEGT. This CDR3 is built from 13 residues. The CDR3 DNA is TGTGCCAGCAGCCCGACAGGAAACTATGGCTGCACCTTC. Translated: CASSPTGNYGCTF.

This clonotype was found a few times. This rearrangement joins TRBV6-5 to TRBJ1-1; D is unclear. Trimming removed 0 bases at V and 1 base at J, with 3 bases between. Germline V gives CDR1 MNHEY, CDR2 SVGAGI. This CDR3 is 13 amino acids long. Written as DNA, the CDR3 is TGTGCCAGCAGTTACTCGGAGAACACTGAAGCTTTCTTT. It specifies CASSYSENTEAFF.

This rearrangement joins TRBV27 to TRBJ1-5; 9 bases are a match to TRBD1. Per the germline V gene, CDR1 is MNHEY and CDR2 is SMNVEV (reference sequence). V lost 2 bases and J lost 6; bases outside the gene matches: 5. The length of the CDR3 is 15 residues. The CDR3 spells CASSLRGQGGQPQHF. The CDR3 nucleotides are TGTGCCAGCAGTTTAAGGGGACAGGGCGGTCAGCCCCAGCATTTT.

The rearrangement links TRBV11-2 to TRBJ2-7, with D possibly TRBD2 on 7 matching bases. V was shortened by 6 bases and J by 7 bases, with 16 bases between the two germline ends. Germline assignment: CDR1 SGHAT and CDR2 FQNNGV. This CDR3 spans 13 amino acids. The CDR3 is CASSTGGDAEQYF. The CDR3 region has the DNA TGTGCCAGCAGTACGGGGGGCGACGCTGAGCAGTACTTC.

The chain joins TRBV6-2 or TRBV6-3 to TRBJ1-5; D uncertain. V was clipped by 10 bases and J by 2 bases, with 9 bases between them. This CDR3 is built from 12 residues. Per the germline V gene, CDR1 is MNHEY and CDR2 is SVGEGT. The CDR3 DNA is TGTGCCACCGGACGCGGCAATCAGCCCCAGCATTTT. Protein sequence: CATGRGNQPQHF.

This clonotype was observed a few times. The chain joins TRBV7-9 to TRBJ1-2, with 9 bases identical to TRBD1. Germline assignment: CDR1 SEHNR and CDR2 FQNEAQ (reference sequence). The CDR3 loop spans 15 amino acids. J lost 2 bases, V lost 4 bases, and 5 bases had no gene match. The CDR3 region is CASSSRTGENYGYTF. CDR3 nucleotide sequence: TGTGCCAGCAGCTCGCGGACAGGGGAAAACTATGGCTACACCTTC.